A selection of T cell receptor beta chains follows, all from one sample in a study of cytomegalovirus exposure and HLA in healthy donors. Method: immunoSEQ multiplex PCR; TCRdb's copy keeps in-frame clones and lacks some. The sample yields 55,000 to 65,000 clones, over 85% seen once. Material: PBMCs. These TCRs come from a man between 18 and 35 years old in good health and CMV-seronegative. The conserved cysteine and the conserved F or W are not part of the CDR3 here.

J gene: TRBJ2-7
V gene: TRBV18
CDR3 protein: ASSFGLAGGKDNSYEQY

J gene: TRBJ2-3
V gene: TRBV5-1
CDR3 protein: ASSPLGSSNTQY

J gene: TRBJ2-3
V gene: TRBV18
CDR3 protein: ASSPGSGNLDTQY

J gene: TRBJ2-5
V gene: TRBV5-6
CDR3 protein: ASSLALAGGPGETQY

J gene: TRBJ2-3
V gene: TRBV5-6
CDR3 protein: ASSSPGLADTDTQY

J gene: TRBJ2-7
V gene: TRBV10-2
CDR3 protein: ASSEWAGASYEQY

J gene: TRBJ1-1
V gene: TRBV28
CDR3 protein: AVQASATSGKAF

J gene: TRBJ1-2
V gene: TRBV9
CDR3 protein: ASSVGGGQVPPYGYT

J gene: TRBJ2-1
V gene: TRBV10-2
CDR3 protein: ASTPRGVSSSYNEQF

J gene: TRBJ2-2
V gene: TRBV4-2
CDR3 protein: ASSQRQAGTNTGELF

J gene: TRBJ2-3
V gene: TRBV7-9
CDR3 protein: ASSLSELTTDTQY

J gene: TRBJ2-1
V gene: TRBV15
CDR3 protein: ATSTWTGEDNEQF

J gene: TRBJ2-1
V gene: TRBV9
CDR3 protein: ASSAPSGDAYNEQF

J gene: TRBJ2-7
V gene: TRBV14
CDR3 protein: ASSQAQRESYEQY

J gene: TRBJ2-4
V gene: TRBV28
CDR3 protein: ASSPETSGRAGSKNIQY

J gene: TRBJ2-7
V gene: TRBV7-9
CDR3 protein: ASGRDRGSEQY

J gene: TRBJ2-1
V gene: TRBV28
CDR3 protein: ASSLGTRLNEQF

J gene: TRBJ2-7
V gene: TRBV27
CDR3 protein: ASAPKVSGPTYEQY